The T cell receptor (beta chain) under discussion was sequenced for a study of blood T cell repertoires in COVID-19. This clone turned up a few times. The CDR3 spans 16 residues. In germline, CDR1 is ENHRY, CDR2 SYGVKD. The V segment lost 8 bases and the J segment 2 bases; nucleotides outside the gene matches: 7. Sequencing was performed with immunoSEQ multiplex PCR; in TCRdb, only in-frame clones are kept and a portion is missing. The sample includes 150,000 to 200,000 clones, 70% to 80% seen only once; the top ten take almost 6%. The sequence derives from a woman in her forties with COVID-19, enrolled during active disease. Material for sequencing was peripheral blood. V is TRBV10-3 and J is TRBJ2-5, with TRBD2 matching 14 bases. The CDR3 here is CAIQKTSGGVQETQYF. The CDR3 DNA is TGTGCCATCCAGAAGACTAGCGGGGGGGTTCAAGAGACCCAGTACTTC.